This T cell receptor beta chain stems from a study of blood T cell repertoires in COVID-19. Study as a whole: The United States, Italy and Spain provided the acute and convalescent COVID-19 samples.

Profiling relied on immunoSEQ multiplex PCR, and the TCRdb table lists in-frame clones only, not all of them. The data hold over 250,000 clones, with roughly 85% observed a single time. The germline V gene encodes CDR1 GTSNPN and CDR2 SVGIG (reference sequence). The CDR3 totals 13 residues. V was pared by 3 bases and J by 7 bases, with 6 bases of the junction left unmatched. Residents of over 20 US areas, aged about 18 to 89 years, made up the participants. Sequences were obtained from PBMCs or T cells enriched from blood (not recorded which). V gene TRBV30 combines with J gene TRBJ2-7; 10 bases are shared with TRBD1. The TCR sequence derives from a man in his forties who had been exposed to COVID-19. The CDR3 DNA follows: TGTGCCTGGAGCCTCGGGACAGGGGTAGAGCAGTACTTC. Translated, it gives CAWSLGTGVEQYF.